Each of the 25 T cell receptor beta chains below was sequenced from the same sample in a study of blood T cell repertoires in COVID-19. Some clones are missing from TCRdb's copy, which holds only in-frame ones; the method was immunoSEQ multiplex PCR. The sample has roughly 120,000 clones, 78% seen once; the top ten hold about 2.1%. The sample consisted of peripheral blood. The receptors come from a man between 65 and 85 years old with acute or convalescent COVID-19.

The genes are TRBV16 and TRBJ1-3; 7 positions agree with TRBD1. V was clipped by 4 bases and J by 3 bases; unmatched bases: 15. CDR1 is KGHSY and CDR2 is FQNENV in the germline V gene. This CDR3 contains 18 residues. CDR3 protein: CASSPRTPGTDFGNTIYF. The CDR3 nucleotides are TGTGCCAGCAGCCCCCGCACGCCGGGGACAGATTTTGGAAACACCATATATTTT.

The chain is built from TRBV9 and TRBJ1-4, with TRBD1 identical over 8 bases. J gave up 8 bases and V 3 bases, and 9 bases lay outside the gene matches. Looked up from germline, CDR1 is SGDLS and CDR2 is YYNGEE. The CDR3 contains 15 residues. The chain's CDR3 is CASSARTGNSEKLFF. DNA for the CDR3: TGTGCCAGCAGCGCAAGGACAGGGAATAGCGAAAAACTGTTTTTT.

The chain employs TRBV12-5 and TRBJ1-4; TRBD1 matches at 7 bases. Germline V CDR1 and CDR2: LGHNT, FRNRAP. The junction had 6 bases not matched to a gene; V was cut back by 6 bases and J by 5 bases. This CDR3 is built from 14 residues. The CDR3 protein is CASGQGQLNEKLFF. The DNA of the CDR3 is TGTGCTAGTGGCCAGGGACAGTTGAATGAAAAACTGTTTTTT.

The chain combines TRBV15 with TRBJ2-7; D is perhaps TRBD2 (5 bases). Germline CDR1 LNHNV, CDR2 YYDKDF (reference sequence). V lost 0 bases to trimming and J lost 0 bases, with 18 bases between them. The CDR3 is 18 amino acids. The CDR3 DNA reads as TGTGCCACCAGCAGAGAAACGGGGAGACATATGAGCTCCTACGAGCAGTACTTC. Its translation: CATSRETGRHMSSYEQYF.

V is TRBV9 and J is TRBJ2-2, with 7 bases matching TRBD2. This CDR3 region has 15 residues. Per germline, CDR1 SGDLS and CDR2 YYNGEE. V lost 4 bases, J lost 5 bases, and 8 bases stayed unmatched. The CDR3 sequence is CASSHGLDLTGELFF. DNA for the CDR3: TGTGCCAGCAGCCACGGACTAGACTTGACCGGGGAGCTGTTTTTT.

V gene TRBV6-2 or TRBV6-3 combines with J gene TRBJ2-7; TRBD1 matches 8 bases. V trimming: 2 bases; J trimming: 5 bases; junction bases outside the gene matches: 11. Germline V gene sequence: CDR1 MNHEY, CDR2 SVGEGT. The CDR3 runs to 16 residues. CDR3 in DNA: TGTGCCAGCAGTTACAATCCAGGGGGCCCGCCAGACGAGCAGTACTTC. It is translated as CASSYNPGGPPDEQYF.

This clone was counted a few times. The CDR3 loop is CASSLTPTMNTEAFF. The CDR3 DNA is TGTGCCAGCAGCTTGACACCCACTATGAACACTGAAGCTTTCTTT. This chain joins TRBV5-5 and TRBJ1-1; D is unclear. Trimming removed 1 base from V and 0 bases from J, with 10 bases in between. CDR1 and CDR2 (germline): SGHKS, YYEKEE (reference sequence). The CDR3 extends over 15 amino acids. The full variable domain, in which reference TRBV5-5 and TRBJ1-1 provide the parts outside the CDR3, is DAGVTQSPTHLIKTRGQQVTLRCSPISGHKSVSWYQQVLGQGPQFIFQYYEKEERGRGNFPDRFSARQFPNYSSELNVNALLLGDSALYLCASSLTPTMNTEAFFGQGTRLTVV.

V gene TRBV3-1 (or the pseudogene TRBV3-2) combines with J gene TRBJ1-3; D unclear. The germline V gene has CDR1 LGHDT and CDR2 YNNKEL (reference sequence). The CDR3 loop spans 16 amino acids. V shed 4 bases and J shed 3 bases, with 16 bases lying between them. The CDR3 region has the DNA TGTGCCAGCAGCCGGGCCCCAGGCCAGTTTGGAAACACCATATATTTT. As protein: CASSRAPGQFGNTIYF.

The chain is built from TRBV7-2 and TRBJ1-2, with TRBD1 as a possible D gene (6 bases). The germline V and J ends were trimmed by 5 bases and 8 bases, with 12 bases remaining between them. Germline V CDR1 and CDR2: SGHTA, FQGNSA. This CDR3 spans 12 amino acids. The CDR3 DNA reads TGTGCCAGCAGCCCACAGGGTGGGGGCTACACCTTC. Encoded protein: CASSPQGGGYTF.

The J gene is TRBJ2-1, the V gene TRBV24-1, with D maybe TRBD2 (6 bases). V lost 7 bases to trimming and J lost 2 bases, with 14 bases between them. The germline V gene has CDR1 KGHDR and CDR2 SFDVKD. This CDR3 contains 15 residues. CDR3 amino acids: CATSSLRDPYNEQFF. As DNA, the CDR3 is TGTGCCACCAGCAGTCTGCGGGACCCCTACAATGAGCAGTTCTTC.

The V call is TRBV7-2, the J call TRBJ1-2, with 10 positions matching TRBD1. V lost 5 bases to trimming and J lost 4 bases; unmatched junction nucleotides: 7. The CDR3 has 15 amino acids. Germline CDR1 reads SGHTA; CDR2 reads FQGNSA. CDR3 bases: TGTGCCAGCAGCCCCGACAGGGGGCAAGGCTATGGCTACACCTTC. Protein: CASSPDRGQGYGYTF.

A single count supports this clone. The V gene is TRBV3-1 (or the pseudogene TRBV3-2), the J gene TRBJ2-7; TRBD2 agrees at 8 bases. Germline V gene data show CDR1 as LGHDT and CDR2 as YNNKEL (reference sequence). The trim removed 6 bases at V and 5 bases at J, leaving 9 bases unmatched. The CDR3 extends over 14 amino acids. As DNA, the CDR3 is TGTGCCAGCAGTCGTTCGGGGGGGAGCGACGAGCAGTACTTC. Protein product: CASSRSGGSDEQYF.

The rearrangement uses TRBV18 and TRBJ2-7; no clear D gene. Germline values: CDR1 KGHSH, CDR2 LQKENI. The V gene lost 1 base and the J gene lost 3 bases, with 7 bases spanning the gap. This CDR3 spans 13 amino acids. CDR3 nucleotide sequence: TGTGCCAGCTCACCACGTCCAGACTACGAGCAGTACTTC. It encodes CASSPRPDYEQYF.

The chain joins TRBV5-4 to TRBJ1-2; TRBD1 might be the D (6 bases). Trimming removed 7 bases at V and 6 bases at J, with 25 bases between. Germline V gives CDR1 SGHNT, CDR2 YYREEE (reference sequence). The CDR3 is 16 residues long. The CDR3 loop is CASLPTPGQRRHGYTF. DNA of the CDR3: TGTGCCAGCCTCCCTACCCCGGGACAAAGAAGGCATGGCTACACCTTC. The full variable domain, its missing parts supplied by reference TRBV5-4 and TRBJ1-2, is ETGVTQSPTHLIKTRGQQVTLRCSSQSGHNTVSWYQQALGQGPQFIFQYYREEENGRGNFPPRFSGLQFPNYSSELNVNALELDDSALYLCASLPTPGQRRHGYTFGSGTRLTVV.

The chain links TRBV5-1 to TRBJ2-5; 10 bases map to TRBD1. J was trimmed by 3 bases and V by 2 bases; bases with no gene match: 4. CDR1 is SGHRS, CDR2 YFSETQ, per germline. This CDR3 spans 15 amino acids. The CDR3 region is CASSFLGTGEETQYF. CDR3 bases: TGCGCCAGCAGCTTTTTAGGGACAGGGGAAGAGACCCAGTACTTC.

The chain combines TRBV7-6 with TRBJ1-6; no definite D call. This CDR3 region has 15 residues. In germline, CDR1 is SGHVS, CDR2 FNYEAQ. Trimming removed 5 bases from V and 9 bases from J, with 17 bases in between. CDR3 DNA: TGTGCCAGCAGCCCGGCAGTAAATTCAGGTTCACCCCTCCACTTT. The encoded protein is CASSPAVNSGSPLHF.

This chain links TRBV5-1 with TRBJ2-1, with 7 bases matching TRBD2. Germline assignment: CDR1 SGHRS and CDR2 YFSETQ. This CDR3 spans 14 amino acids. Germline trimming cut 4 bases from V and 0 bases from J; bases unmatched to any gene: 1. This CDR3 is CASSRDYSYNEQFF. The CDR3 coding sequence is TGCGCCAGCAGCCGGGACTACTCCTACAATGAGCAGTTCTTC.

This clone was detected only once. The chain links TRBV4-1 to TRBJ1-2; 8 bases are a match to TRBD1. V was pared by 0 bases and J by 4 bases, with 13 bases of the junction left unmatched. This CDR3 contains 18 residues. Germline CDR1 MGHRA, CDR2 YSYEKL. Here the CDR3 DNA reads TGCGCCAGCAGCCAAGATTTGGACAGGGAACGCAGGGGCTATGGCTACACCTTC. Translation gives CASSQDLDRERRGYGYTF.

The V call is TRBV7-3, the J call TRBJ1-1; 8 nucleotides agree with TRBD1. There are 13 residues in the CDR3. Per germline, CDR1 SGHTA and CDR2 FQGTGA. With V trimmed by 4 bases and J by 5 bases, 3 bases remained unmatched. Written as DNA, the CDR3 is TGTGCCAGCAGCTCAGGGGGCGGTACTGAAGCTTTCTTT. Protein product: CASSSGGGTEAFF. Full variable domain (rest looked up from reference TRBV7-3 and TRBJ1-1): GAGVSQTPSNKVTEKGKYVELRCDPISGHTALYWYRQSLGQGPEFLIYFQGTGAADDSGLPNDRFFAVRPEGSVSTLKIQRTERGDSAVYLCASSSGGGTEAFFGQGTRLTVV.

V is TRBV7-2 and J is TRBJ1-2, with 7 bases identical to TRBD1. Losses at the gene ends were 5 bases for V and 3 bases for J; bases not matched to a gene: 9. Germline V gives CDR1 SGHTA, CDR2 FQGNSA. The CDR3 runs 15 residues. The CDR3: CASSTTSGGYYGYTF. As DNA, the CDR3 is TGTGCCAGCAGCACGACTTCAGGGGGTTACTATGGCTACACCTTC. The variable domain in full, with the rest retrieved from reference TRBV7-2 and TRBJ1-2, is GAGVSQSPSNKVTEKGKDVELRCDPISGHTALYWYRQSLGQGLEFLIYFQGNSAPDKSGLPSDRFSAERTGGSVSTLTIQRTQQEDSAVYLCASSTTSGGYYGYTFGSGTRLTVV.

The chain uses TRBV5-4 and TRBJ1-1, with TRBD1 matching over 8 bases. Germline V gives CDR1 SGHNT, CDR2 YYREEE (reference sequence). The ends lost 0 bases at V and 5 bases at J; junction bases unmatched: 3. This CDR3 contains 14 residues. The CDR3 spells CASSLENRGTEAFF. The CDR3 nucleotides read TGTGCCAGCAGCTTGGAGAACAGGGGGACTGAAGCTTTCTTT. Based on the CDR3 plus reference TRBV5-4 and TRBJ1-1, the full variable domain is ETGVTQSPTHLIKTRGQQVTLRCSSQSGHNTVSWYQQALGQGPQFIFQYYREEENGRGNFPPRFSGLQFPNYSSELNVNALELDDSALYLCASSLENRGTEAFFGQGTRLTVV.

This chain connects TRBV27 to TRBJ1-2, with 10 bases aligning to TRBD1. The germline CDR1 and CDR2 sequences are MNHEY and SMNVEV (reference sequence). Trimming took 5 bases from V and 3 from J; bases not matched to a gene: 18. The CDR3 has 19 residues. As DNA, the CDR3 is TGTGCCAGCAGTCCCTTAAATGGGGGAGGACAGGGGGGGGACTATGGCTACACCTTC. It is translated as CASSPLNGGGQGGDYGYTF.

This clone was seen more than once but under ten times. This chain joins TRBV9 and TRBJ2-7, with a possible D match to TRBD2 (5 bases). V lost 5 bases, J lost 5 bases, and 11 bases lay in between. Germline CDR1 is SGDLS and CDR2 is YYNGEE. CDR3 length: 12 amino acids. The CDR3 coding sequence is TGTGCCAGCAGTCCCGGACTGAACGAGCAGTACTTC. As protein: CASSPGLNEQYF.

DNA for the CDR3: TGTGCCAGCAGCTTTCTCGGGGGCACAGATACGCAGTATTTT. It translates to CASSFLGGTDTQYF. V gene TRBV7-2 combines with J gene TRBJ2-3, with D possibly matching TRBD2 (5 bases). The CDR3 is made up of 14 amino acids. Trimming stripped 3 bases from V and 1 base from J, with 8 bases between. Germline V lookup: CDR1 SGHTA, CDR2 FQGNSA.

The chain has TRBV6-6 and TRBJ1-1, with 7 bases matching TRBD1. The CDR3 is 13 amino acids. Trimming took 5 bases from V and 6 from J; bases not matched to a gene: 6. The germline CDR1 and CDR2 sequences are MNHNY and SVGAGI (reference sequence). The CDR3 bases are TGTGCCAGCAGTGACCAACAGGGGTCTGAAGCTTTCTTT. Amino acids: CASSDQQGSEAFF.